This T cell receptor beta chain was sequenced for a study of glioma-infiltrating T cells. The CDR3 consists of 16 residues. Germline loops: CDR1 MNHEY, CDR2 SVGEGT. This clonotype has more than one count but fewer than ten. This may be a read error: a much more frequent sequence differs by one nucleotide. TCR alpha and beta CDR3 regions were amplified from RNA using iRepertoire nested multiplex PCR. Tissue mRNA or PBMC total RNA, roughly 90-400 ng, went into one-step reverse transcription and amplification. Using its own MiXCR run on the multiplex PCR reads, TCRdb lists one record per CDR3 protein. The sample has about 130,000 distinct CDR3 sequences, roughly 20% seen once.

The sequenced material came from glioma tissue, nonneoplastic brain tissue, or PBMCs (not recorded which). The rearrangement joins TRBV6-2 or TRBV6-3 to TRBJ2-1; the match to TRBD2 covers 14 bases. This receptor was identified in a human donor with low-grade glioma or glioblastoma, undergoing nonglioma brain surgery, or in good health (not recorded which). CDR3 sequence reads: CTSSYSGLAGVAEQFF. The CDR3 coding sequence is TGTACCAGCAGTTACTCGGGACTAGCGGGAGTTGCTGAGCAGTTCTTC.